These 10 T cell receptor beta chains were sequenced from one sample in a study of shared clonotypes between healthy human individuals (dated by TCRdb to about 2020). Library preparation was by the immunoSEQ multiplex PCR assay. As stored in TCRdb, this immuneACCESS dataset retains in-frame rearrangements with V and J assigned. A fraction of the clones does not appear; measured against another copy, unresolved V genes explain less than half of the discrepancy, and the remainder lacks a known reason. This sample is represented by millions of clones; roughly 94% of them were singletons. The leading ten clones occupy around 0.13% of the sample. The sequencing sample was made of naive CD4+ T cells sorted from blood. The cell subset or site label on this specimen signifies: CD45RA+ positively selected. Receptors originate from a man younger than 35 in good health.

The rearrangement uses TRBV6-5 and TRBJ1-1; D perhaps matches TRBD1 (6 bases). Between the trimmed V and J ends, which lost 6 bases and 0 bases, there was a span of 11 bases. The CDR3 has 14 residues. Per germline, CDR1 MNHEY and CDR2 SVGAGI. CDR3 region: CASRAGTLNTEAFF. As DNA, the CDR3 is TGTGCCAGCAGGGCCGGGACACTGAACACTGAAGCTTTCTTT.

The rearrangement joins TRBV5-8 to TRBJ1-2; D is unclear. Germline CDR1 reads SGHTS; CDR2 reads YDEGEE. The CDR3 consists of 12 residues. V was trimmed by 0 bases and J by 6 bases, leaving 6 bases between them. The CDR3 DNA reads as TGTGCCAGCAGCTTGGTATCCGATGGCTACACCTTC. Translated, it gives CASSLVSDGYTF. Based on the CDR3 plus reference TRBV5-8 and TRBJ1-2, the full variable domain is EAGVTQSPTHLIKTRGQQATLRCSPISGHTSVYWYQQALGLGLQFLLWYDEGEERNRGNFPPRFSGRQFPNYSSELNVNALELEDSALYLCASSLVSDGYTFGSGTRLTVV.

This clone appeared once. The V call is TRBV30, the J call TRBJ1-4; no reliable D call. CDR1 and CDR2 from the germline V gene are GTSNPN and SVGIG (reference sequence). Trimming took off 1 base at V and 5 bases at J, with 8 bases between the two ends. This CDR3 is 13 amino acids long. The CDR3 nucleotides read TGTGCCTGGAGTGGTCAGTGGAATGAAAAACTGTTTTTT. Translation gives CAWSGQWNEKLFF.

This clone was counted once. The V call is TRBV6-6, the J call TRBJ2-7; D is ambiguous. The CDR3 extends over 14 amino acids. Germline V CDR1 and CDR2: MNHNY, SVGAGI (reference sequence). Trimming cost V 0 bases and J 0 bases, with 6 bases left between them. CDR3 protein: CASSYSSSSYEQYF. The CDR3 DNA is TGTGCCAGCAGTTACTCTTCTTCCTCCTACGAGCAGTACTTC.

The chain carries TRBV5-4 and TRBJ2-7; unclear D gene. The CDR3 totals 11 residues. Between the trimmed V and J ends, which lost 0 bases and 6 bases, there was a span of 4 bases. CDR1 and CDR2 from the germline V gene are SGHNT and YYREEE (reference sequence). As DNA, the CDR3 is TGTGCCAGCAGCTTGGGGGCCGAGCAGTACTTC. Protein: CASSLGAEQYF.

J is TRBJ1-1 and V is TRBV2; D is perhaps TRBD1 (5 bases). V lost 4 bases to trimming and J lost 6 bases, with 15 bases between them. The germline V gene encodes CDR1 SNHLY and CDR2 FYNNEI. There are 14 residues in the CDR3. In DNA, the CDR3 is TGTGCCAGCAGTGGTCTGGGTTTGGGGCCTGAAGCTTTCTTT. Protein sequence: CASSGLGLGPEAFF.

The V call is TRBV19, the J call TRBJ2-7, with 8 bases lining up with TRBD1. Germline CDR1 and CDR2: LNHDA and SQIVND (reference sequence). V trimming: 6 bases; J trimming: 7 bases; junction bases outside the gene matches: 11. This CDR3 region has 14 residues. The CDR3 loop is CASRFGQGVGEQYF. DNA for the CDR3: TGTGCCAGTAGATTTGGACAGGGAGTGGGGGAGCAGTACTTC.

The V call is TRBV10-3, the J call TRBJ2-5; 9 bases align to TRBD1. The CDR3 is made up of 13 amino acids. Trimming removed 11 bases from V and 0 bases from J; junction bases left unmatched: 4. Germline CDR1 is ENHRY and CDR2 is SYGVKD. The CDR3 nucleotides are TGTGCCGTAGGGACAGGGAACCAAGAGACCCAGTACTTC. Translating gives CAVGTGNQETQYF.

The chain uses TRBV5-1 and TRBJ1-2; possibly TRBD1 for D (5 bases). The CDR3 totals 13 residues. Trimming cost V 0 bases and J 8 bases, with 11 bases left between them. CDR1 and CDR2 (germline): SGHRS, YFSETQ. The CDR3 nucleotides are TGCGCCAGCAGCTTGGGTCAGGGCCAAGGCTACACCTTC. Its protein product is CASSLGQGQGYTF.

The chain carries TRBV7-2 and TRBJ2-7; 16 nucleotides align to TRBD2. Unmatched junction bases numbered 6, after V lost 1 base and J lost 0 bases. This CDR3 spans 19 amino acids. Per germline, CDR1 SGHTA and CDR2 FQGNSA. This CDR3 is CASSLGGTSGRGSSYEQYF. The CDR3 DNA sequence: TGTGCCAGCAGCTTAGGTGGGACTAGCGGGAGGGGAAGCTCCTACGAGCAGTACTTC.